This T cell receptor beta chain was documented in a study of cytomegalovirus exposure and HLA in healthy donors. In regard to this clone: Its antigen is as yet unknown.

Libraries were prepared by immunoSEQ multiplex PCR; TCRdb keeps only in-frame clonotypes and omits some of them. The sample holds some 120,000 clones; roughly 87% are singletons and the top ten take 1.1%. Study-wide results and limits: As confirmed in vitro, a few CMV-associated chains were specific for CMV antigens.

Germline CDR1 is SGHAT and CDR2 is FQNNGV. Deletions cut 2 bases from V and 2 bases from J, with 18 bases between. The CDR3 consists of 18 residues. This TCR was recovered from a woman aged 18-30 years in good health and CMV-seronegative. The chain is built from TRBV11-2 and TRBJ2-2; tentative D call: TRBD2 (6 bases). The sequenced sample consisted of PBMCs. CDR3 bases: TGTGCCAGCAGCTTATTTAATAGCCTGCGGGGAAACACCGGGGAGCTGTTTTTT. It yields the protein CASSLFNSLRGNTGELFF. Combining the CDR3 with reference TRBV11-2 and TRBJ2-2 gives the whole variable domain EAGVAQSPRYKIIEKRQSVAFWCNPISGHATLYWYQQILGQGPKLLIQFQNNGVVDDSQLPKDRFSAERLKGVDSTLKIQPAKLEDSAVYLCASSLFNSLRGNTGELFFGEGSRLTVL.